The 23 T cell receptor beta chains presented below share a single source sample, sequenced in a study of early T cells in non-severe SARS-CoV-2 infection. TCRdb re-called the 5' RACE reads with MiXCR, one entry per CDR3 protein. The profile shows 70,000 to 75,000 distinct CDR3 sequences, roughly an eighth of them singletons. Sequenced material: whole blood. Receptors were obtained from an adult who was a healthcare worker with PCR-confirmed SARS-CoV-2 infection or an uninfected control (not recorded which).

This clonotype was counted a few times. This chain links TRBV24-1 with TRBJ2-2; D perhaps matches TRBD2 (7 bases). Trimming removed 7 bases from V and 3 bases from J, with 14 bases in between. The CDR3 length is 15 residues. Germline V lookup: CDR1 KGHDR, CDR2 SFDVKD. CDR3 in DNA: TGTGCCACCAGCGGGGAGGGGGTGCACACCGGGGAGCTGTTTTTT. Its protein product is CATSGEGVHTGELFF.

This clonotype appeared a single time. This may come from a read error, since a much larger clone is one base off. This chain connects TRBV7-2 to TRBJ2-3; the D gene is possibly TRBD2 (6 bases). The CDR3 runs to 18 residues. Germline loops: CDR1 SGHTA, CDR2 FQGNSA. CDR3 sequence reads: CASSFGTSPFSSTDMQYF. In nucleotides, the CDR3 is TGTGCCAGCAGCTTCGGGACTTCCCCATTCTCTAGCACAGATATGCAGTATTTT.

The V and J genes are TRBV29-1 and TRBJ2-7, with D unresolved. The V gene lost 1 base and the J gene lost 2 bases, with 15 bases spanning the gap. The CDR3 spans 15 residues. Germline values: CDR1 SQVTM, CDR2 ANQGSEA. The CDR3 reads CSVEAQQEAPYEQYF. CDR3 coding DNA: TGCAGCGTTGAAGCCCAGCAAGAGGCCCCCTACGAGCAGTACTTC.

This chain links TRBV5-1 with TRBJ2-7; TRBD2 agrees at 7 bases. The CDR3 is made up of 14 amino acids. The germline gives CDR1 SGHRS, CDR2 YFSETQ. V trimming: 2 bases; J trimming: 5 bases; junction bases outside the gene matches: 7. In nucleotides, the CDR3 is TGCGCCAGCAGCTTAGCGGGATTTTTGAACGAGCAGTACTTC. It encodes CASSLAGFLNEQYF.

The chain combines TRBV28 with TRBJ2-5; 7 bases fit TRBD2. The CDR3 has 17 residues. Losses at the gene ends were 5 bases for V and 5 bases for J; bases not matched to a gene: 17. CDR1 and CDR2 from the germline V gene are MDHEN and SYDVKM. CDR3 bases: TGTGCCAGCAGTCTACGGCGGAGCGGGAAATCGGGGGAGACCCAGTACTTC. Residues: CASSLRRSGKSGETQYF.

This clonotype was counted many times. CDR3 DNA: TGTGCCAGCAGCTTAGAAGTGGGACGGGAGACCCGGGAGCTGTTTTTT. This encodes CASSLEVGRETRELFF. The chain employs TRBV7-6 and TRBJ2-2, with D maybe TRBD2 (6 bases). Trimming took off 1 base at V and 9 bases at J, with 18 bases between the two ends. Germline CDR1 and CDR2: SGHVS and FNYEAQ. The CDR3 runs 16 residues.

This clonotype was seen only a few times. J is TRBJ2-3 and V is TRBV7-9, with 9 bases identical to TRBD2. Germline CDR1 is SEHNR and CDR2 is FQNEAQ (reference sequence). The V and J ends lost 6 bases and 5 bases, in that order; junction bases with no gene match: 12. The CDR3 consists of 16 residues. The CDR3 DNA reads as TGTGCCAGCAGACCCCCGATAGCGGGAGAGAGAGATACGCAGTATTTT. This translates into CASRPPIAGERDTQYF.

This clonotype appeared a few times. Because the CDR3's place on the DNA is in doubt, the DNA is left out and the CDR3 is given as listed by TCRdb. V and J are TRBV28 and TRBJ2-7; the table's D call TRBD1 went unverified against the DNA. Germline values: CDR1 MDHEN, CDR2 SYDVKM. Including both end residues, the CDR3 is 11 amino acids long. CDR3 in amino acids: CASSGVGTGNF.

The CDR3 protein is CASSEPGYEQFF. CDR3 sequence (DNA): TGCGCCAGCAGTGAGCCCGGGTATGAGCAGTTCTTC. The chain uses TRBV10-1 and TRBJ2-1; D is undetermined. Germline V gene lookup returns CDR1 WNHNN and CDR2 SYGVQD (reference sequence). Between the trimmed V and J ends, which lost 2 bases and 8 bases, there was a span of 7 bases. The CDR3 is 12 residues long.

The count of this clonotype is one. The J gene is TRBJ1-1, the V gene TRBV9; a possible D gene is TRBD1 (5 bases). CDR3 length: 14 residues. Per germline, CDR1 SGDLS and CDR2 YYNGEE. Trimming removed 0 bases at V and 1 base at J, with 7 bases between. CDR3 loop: CASSVADRNTEAFF. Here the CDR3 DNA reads TGTGCCAGCAGCGTAGCTGACAGGAACACTGAAGCTTTCTTT.

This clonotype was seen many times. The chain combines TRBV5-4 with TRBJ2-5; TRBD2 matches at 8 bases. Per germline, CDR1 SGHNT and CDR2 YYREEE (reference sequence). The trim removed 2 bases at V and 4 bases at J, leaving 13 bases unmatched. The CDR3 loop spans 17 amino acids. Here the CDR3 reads CASSLGSGSGSRETQYF. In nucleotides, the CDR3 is TGTGCCAGCAGCTTAGGTTCCGGGAGCGGGAGCCGAGAGACCCAGTACTTC.

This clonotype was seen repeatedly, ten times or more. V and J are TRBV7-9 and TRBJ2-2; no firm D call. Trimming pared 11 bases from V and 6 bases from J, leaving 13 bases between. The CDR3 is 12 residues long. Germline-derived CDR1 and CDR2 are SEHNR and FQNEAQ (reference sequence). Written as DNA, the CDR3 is TGTGCCCCTGCCTTGGGGTCCGGGGAGCTGTTTTTT. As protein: CAPALGSGELFF.

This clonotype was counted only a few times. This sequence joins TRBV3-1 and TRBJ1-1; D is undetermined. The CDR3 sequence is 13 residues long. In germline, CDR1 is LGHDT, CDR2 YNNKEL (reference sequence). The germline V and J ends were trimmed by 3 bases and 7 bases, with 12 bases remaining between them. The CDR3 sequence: CASSHRAKGEAFF. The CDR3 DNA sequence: TGTGCCAGCAGCCACCGGGCAAAAGGTGAAGCTTTCTTT.

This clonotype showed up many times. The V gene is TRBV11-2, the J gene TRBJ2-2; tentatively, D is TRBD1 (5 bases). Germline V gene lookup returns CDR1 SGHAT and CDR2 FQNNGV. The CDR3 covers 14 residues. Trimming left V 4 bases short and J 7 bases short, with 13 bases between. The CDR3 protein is CASSYGHPSGELFF. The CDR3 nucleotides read TGTGCCAGCAGCTACGGACACCCCAGCGGGGAGCTGTTTTTT.

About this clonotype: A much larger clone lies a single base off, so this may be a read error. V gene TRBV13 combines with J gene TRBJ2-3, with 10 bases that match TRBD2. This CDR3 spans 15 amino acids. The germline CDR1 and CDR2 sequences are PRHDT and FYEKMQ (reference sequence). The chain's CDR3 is CASSPGLAHTDTKYF. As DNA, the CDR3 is TGTGCCAGCAGTCCGGGACTAGCGCACACAGATACGAAGTATTTT.

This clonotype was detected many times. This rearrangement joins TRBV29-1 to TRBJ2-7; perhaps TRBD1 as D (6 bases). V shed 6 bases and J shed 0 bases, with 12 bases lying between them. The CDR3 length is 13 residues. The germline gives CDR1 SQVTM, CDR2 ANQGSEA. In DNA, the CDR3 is TGCAGCGTGGTCGGACAGATCTCCTACGAGCAGTACTTC. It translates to CSVVGQISYEQYF.

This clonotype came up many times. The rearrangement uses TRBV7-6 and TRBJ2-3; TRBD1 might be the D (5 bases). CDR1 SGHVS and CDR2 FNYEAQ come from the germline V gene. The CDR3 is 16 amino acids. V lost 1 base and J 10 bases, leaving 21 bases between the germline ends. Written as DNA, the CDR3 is TGTGCCAGCAGCTTAGGTATCTGGGGCAAATCCCGTGCGCAGTATTTT. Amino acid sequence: CASSLGIWGKSRAQYF.

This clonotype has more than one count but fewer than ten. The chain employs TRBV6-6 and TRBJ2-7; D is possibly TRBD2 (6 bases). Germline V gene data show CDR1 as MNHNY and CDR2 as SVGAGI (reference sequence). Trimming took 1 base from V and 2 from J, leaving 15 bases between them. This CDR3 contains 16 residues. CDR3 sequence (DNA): TGTGCCAGCAGTTACTTCGGCGCTAGCGTAACCTACGAGCAGTACTTC. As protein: CASSYFGASVTYEQYF.

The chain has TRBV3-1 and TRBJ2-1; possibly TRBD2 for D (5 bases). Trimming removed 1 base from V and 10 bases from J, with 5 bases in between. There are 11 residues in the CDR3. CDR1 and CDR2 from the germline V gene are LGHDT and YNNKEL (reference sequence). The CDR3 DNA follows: TGTGCCAGCAGCCAAGTAGCGGAGCAGTTCTTC. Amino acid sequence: CASSQVAEQFF.

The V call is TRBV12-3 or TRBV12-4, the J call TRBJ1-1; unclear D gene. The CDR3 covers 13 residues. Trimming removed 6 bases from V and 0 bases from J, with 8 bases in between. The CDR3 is CASRESMNTEAFF. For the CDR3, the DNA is TGTGCCAGCAGAGAAAGTATGAACACTGAAGCTTTCTTT.

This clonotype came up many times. CDR3 amino acids: CASSLADLNTEAFF. The CDR3 DNA sequence: TGTGCCAGCAGCTTAGCGGACCTGAACACTGAAGCTTTCTTT. The V and J genes are TRBV7-6 and TRBJ1-1; no reliable D call. This CDR3 has 14 residues. CDR1 and CDR2 (germline): SGHVS, FNYEAQ. The V gene lost 0 bases and the J gene lost 0 bases, with 5 bases spanning the gap.

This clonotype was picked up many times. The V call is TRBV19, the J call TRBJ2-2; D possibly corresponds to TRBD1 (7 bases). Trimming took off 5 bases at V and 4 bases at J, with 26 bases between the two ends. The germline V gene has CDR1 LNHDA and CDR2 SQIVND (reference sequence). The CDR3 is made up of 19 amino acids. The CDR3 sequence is CASSPSETGTLAGTGELFF. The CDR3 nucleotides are TGTGCCAGTAGTCCTTCGGAGACAGGGACACTAGCTGGCACCGGGGAGCTGTTTTTT.

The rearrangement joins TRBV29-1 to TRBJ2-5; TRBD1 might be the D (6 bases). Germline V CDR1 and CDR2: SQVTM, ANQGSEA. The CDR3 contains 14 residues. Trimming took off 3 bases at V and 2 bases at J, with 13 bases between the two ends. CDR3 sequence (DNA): TGCAGCGTTGATGGCAGGGGCGGTCAAGAGACCCAGTACTTC. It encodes CSVDGRGGQETQYF.